This T cell receptor beta chain derives from a study of T cell repertoires in ileal Crohn's disease. Study in general: All patients had surgery for stricturing (approximately 60%) or penetrating (around 40%) disease.

Sequenced by immunoSEQ multiplex PCR; TCRdb stores in-frame clones only, minus some. The sample has over 11,000 clones; around four fifths are singletons. Comment on this clone: Its antigen is unknown.

V was clipped by 2 bases and J by 3 bases, with 11 bases between them. Germline CDR1 and CDR2: MNHNY and SVGAGI (reference sequence). This CDR3 comprises 14 residues. Study results and limitations: Clonal expansions were more frequent in active smokers than non-smokers at surgery.

The rearrangement joins TRBV6-6 to TRBJ2-7, with a weak D call TRBD1 (5 bases). The sample was ileal tissue. This sequence was found in an adult with Crohn's disease. The CDR3 region has the DNA TGTGCCAGCAGTTACAGTGGGCAGGGCTACGAGCAGTACTTC. Translation: CASSYSGQGYEQYF.